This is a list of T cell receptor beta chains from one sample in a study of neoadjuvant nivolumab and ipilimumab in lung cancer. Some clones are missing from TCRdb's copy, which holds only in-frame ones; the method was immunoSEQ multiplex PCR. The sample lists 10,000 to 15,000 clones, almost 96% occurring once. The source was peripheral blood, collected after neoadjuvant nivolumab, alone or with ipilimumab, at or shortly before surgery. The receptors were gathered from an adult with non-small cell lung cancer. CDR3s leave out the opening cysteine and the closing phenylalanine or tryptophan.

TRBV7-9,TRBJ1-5,ASSSTSNQPQH
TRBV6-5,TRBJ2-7,ASSYQSTQGLY
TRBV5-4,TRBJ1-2,ASSLAGGEGYT
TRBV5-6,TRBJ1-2,ASSPDRGLYGYT
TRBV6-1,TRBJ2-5,ASSEYRDRKETQY
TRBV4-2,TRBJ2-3,ASSQDGLWGTDTQY
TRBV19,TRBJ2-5,ASSMGSSGVQETQY
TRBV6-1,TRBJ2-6,ASSTGGGGANVLT
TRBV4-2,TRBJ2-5,ASSQDRDGQETQY
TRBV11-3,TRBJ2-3,ASSSSGLRDTQY
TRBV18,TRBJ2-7,ASSPGFRVDEQY
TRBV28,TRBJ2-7,ASSFLSNEQY
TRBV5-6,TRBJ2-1,ASSLQGLYSYNEQF
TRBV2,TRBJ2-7,ASTRSDRYEQY
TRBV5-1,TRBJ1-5,ASSVERVTNQPQH
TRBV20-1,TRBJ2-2,SARGRGELF
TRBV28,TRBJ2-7,ASSLGAVPYEQY
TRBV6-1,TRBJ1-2,ASSEGGYYYGYT
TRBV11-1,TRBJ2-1,ASSLVNRGTYNEQF
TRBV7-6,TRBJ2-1,ASSAARLGEQF
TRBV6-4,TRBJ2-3,ASSWTSGSTDTQY
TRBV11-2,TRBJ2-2,ASSFLAGGNGELF
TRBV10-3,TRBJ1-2,AISAGTGNGYT
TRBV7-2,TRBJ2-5,ASSLVASGVETQY
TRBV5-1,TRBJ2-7,ASSGMGLRPWGEQY
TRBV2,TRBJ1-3,ASSGWQNQRNTIY
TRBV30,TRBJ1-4,AWSEGGIEKLF
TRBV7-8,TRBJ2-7,ASSSPQTSGRDEQY
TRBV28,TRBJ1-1,ASRAGLMNTEAF
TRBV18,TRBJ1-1,ASSGGNTEAF
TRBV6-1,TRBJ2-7,ASRAVRVPYEQY
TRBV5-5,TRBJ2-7,ASSLNPRNEQY
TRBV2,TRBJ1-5,ASSTMQDQPQH
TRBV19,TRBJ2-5,ASSIFEWETQY
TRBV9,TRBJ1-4,ASSVRGQGNEKLF
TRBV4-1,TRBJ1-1,ASSQDRQPNTEAF
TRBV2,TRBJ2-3,ARQGGSTDTQY
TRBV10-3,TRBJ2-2,AISELQGAAGELF
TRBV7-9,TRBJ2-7,ASSLGFGPSYTYEQY
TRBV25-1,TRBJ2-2,ASSEHRGGTGELF
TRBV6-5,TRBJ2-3,ASSLDRGQWDTQY
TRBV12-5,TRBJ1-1,ASGLVTTEINTEAF
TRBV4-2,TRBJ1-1,ASSPLTGSNTEAF
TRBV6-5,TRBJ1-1,ASSYAVVSNTEAF
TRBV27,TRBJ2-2,ATTRTATGELF
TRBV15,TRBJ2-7,ATSREVGLGEQY
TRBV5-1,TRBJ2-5,ASSPGGGLEGETQY
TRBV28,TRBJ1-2,AGAGHYGYT
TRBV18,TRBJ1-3,ASSPPGREKNTIY
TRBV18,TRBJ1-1,ASSEGQGATEAF